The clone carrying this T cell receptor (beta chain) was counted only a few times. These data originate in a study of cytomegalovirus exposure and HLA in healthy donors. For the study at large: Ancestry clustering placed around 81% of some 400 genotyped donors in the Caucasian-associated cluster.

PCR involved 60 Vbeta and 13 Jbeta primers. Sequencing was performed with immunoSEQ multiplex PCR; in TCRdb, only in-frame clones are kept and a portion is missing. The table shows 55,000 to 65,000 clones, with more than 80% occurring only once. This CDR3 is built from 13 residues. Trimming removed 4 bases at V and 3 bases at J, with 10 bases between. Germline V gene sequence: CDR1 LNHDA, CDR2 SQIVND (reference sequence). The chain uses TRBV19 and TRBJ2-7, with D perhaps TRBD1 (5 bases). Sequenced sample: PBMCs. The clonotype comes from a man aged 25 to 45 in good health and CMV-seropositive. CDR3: CASSNLQGYEQYF. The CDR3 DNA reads TGTGCCAGTAGTAATTTGCAGGGCTACGAGCAGTACTTC.